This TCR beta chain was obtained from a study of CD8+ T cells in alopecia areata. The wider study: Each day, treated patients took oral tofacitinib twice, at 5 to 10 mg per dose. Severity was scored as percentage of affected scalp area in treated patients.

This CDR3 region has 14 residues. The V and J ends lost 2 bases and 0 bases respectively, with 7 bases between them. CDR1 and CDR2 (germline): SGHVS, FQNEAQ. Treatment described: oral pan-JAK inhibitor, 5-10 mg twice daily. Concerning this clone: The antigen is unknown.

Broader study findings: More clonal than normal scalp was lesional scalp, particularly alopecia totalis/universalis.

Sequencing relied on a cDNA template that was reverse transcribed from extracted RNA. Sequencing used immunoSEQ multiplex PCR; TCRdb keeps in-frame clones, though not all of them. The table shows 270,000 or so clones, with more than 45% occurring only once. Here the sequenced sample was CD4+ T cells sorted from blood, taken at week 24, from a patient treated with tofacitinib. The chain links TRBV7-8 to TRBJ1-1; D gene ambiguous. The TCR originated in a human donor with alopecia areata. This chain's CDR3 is CASSLFALNTEAFF. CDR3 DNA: TGTGCCAGCAGCTTATTCGCTTTGAACACTGAAGCTTTCTTT.